This TCR beta chain was sequenced during a study of T cell responses to AZD1222 COVID-19 vaccine. Notes on the study in general: Donors were mostly white British, more females; clonal diversity possibly underestimated. Spike as a whole was targeted by vaccine-associated CD4 TCRs, dominant at 160-218 and 743-854.

Sequencing used immunoSEQ multiplex PCR; TCRdb keeps in-frame clones, though not all of them. The repertoire consists of approximately 150,000 clones, with about 90% occurring once and the leading ten covering approximately 5.9%. Note on this clone: What it recognizes is unknown.

V was trimmed by 0 bases and J by 10 bases, leaving 14 bases between them. CDR1 is SGHRS, CDR2 YFSETQ, per germline. The CDR3 extends over 15 amino acids. The TCR originated in an adult who received the AZD1222 COVID-19 vaccine. The starting material was peripheral blood, obtained 28 days after the second AZD1222 dose. This chain connects TRBV5-1 to TRBJ1-6; D is perhaps TRBD1 (6 bases). The CDR3 spells CASSLANREDSPLHF. Written as DNA, the CDR3 is TGCGCCAGCAGCTTGGCCAACAGGGAGGACTCACCCCTCCACTTT.